A single sample is the source of the 22 T cell receptor beta chains below, sequenced in a study of shared clonotypes between healthy human individuals. Clones were sequenced by immunoSEQ multiplex PCR, and TCRdb holds only the in-frame ones, with some missing. The profile shows a few million clones, 93% of them singletons. The specimen sequenced was naive CD4+ T cells from PBMCs. Noted subset: CD45RA+ positively selected. Source of these receptors: a man aged 18 to 30 in good health. Some clones in this sample may be carry-over from other donors' samples.

This clone occurred once. The chain combines TRBV5-1 with TRBJ1-1; possible D gene TRBD1, 5 bases. CDR3 length equals 12 residues. Germline values: CDR1 SGHRS, CDR2 YFSETQ. The CDR3 DNA reads TGCGTAGCTTTAACACCCTTAAGGGGAGCTTTCTTT. This gives the protein CVALTPLRGAFF.

The table lists this clone with a count of one. Within the sample, other DNA sequences also encode this same CDR3. The chain employs TRBV6-6 and TRBJ2-1; 9 bases match TRBD2. The CDR3 runs 13 residues. Per the germline V gene, CDR1 is MNHNY and CDR2 is SVGAGI (reference sequence). After removal of 0 bases from V and 10 bases from J, the junction contained 1 base not matched to a gene. The DNA for the CDR3 is TGTGCCAGCAGTTACTCGACTAGCGGAGAGCAGTTCTTC. Residues: CASSYSTSGEQFF.

The chain links TRBV28 to TRBJ2-1; D is unresolved. This CDR3 comprises 12 residues. V lost 3 bases, J lost 7 bases, and 7 bases lay in between. Germline lookup yields CDR1 MDHEN and CDR2 SYDVKM. CDR3 coding DNA: TGTGCCAGCAGTTTCGCCTGGAATGAGCAGTTCTTC. Its protein is CASSFAWNEQFF.

The rearrangement joins TRBV6-1 to TRBJ2-4, with 7 bases identical to TRBD1. Per germline, CDR1 MNHNS and CDR2 SASEGT. The trim removed 7 bases at V and 9 bases at J, leaving 3 bases unmatched. This CDR3 region has 11 residues. This CDR3 is CASTAGGIQYF. DNA for the CDR3: TGTGCCAGCACGGCAGGGGGCATTCAGTACTTC.

This chain uses TRBV18 with TRBJ1-1, with unresolved D. The ends were cut back, 2 bases at V and 4 bases at J, with 14 bases in the middle. Germline V gives CDR1 KGHSH, CDR2 LQKENI. CDR3 length: 15 residues. The CDR3 region has the DNA TGTGCCAGCTCACCAATGAAAGCTGTCGGCACTGAAGCTTTCTTT. Protein product: CASSPMKAVGTEAFF. Full variable domain (missing parts from reference TRBV18 and TRBJ1-1): NAGVMQNPRHLVRRRGQEARLRCSPMKGHSHVYWYRQLPEEGLKFMVYLQKENIIDESGMPKERFSAEFPKEGPSILRIQQVVRGDSAAYFCASSPMKAVGTEAFFGQGTRLTVV.

On this clone itself: Other nucleotide sequences in the sample specify the same CDR3. The chain links TRBV28 to TRBJ2-1; 9 bases align to TRBD2. Germline CDR1 and CDR2: MDHEN and SYDVKM. This CDR3 spans 15 amino acids. The trim removed 3 bases at V and 6 bases at J, leaving 6 bases unmatched. The CDR3 DNA follows: TGTGCCAGCAGTTTGTTAGCGGGAGAGACCAATGAGCAGTTCTTC. Translated: CASSLLAGETNEQFF.

On this clone: Other DNA variants within this sample encode the same CDR3. The rearrangement links TRBV11-3 to TRBJ2-7; no firm D call. CDR3 length equals 13 residues. V dropped 3 bases and J dropped 3 bases, with 9 bases sitting between them. Germline CDR1 and CDR2: SGHNT and YENEEA. Here the CDR3 DNA reads TGTGCCAGCAGCTTGGGCGGAAACTACGAGCAGTACTTC. Amino acid sequence: CASSLGGNYEQYF.

The chain is built from TRBV9 and TRBJ2-5; unclear D gene. Between the trimmed V and J ends, which lost 4 bases and 5 bases, there was a span of 24 bases. Germline lookup yields CDR1 SGDLS and CDR2 YYNGEE. This CDR3 is built from 17 residues. CDR3: CASSTHSSGPVAETQYF. The CDR3 DNA follows: TGTGCCAGCAGCACCCACTCTTCGGGCCCGGTGGCGGAGACCCAGTACTTC.

This chain links TRBV11-3 with TRBJ2-1, with D possibly matching TRBD1 (5 bases). V shed 0 bases and J shed 16 bases, with 13 bases lying between them. The length of the CDR3 is 12 residues. CDR1 is SGHNT, CDR2 YENEEA, per germline. The CDR3 sequence: CASSLDGAVAFF. CDR3 nucleotide sequence: TGTGCCAGCAGCTTAGATGGGGCAGTCGCTTTCTTC.

A few counts support this clone. This chain joins TRBV6-5 and TRBJ1-2, with 10 bases identical to TRBD1. Germline assignment: CDR1 MNHEY and CDR2 SVGAGI. The CDR3 loop spans 13 amino acids. V trimming: 6 bases; J trimming: 5 bases; junction bases outside the gene matches: 3. As DNA, the CDR3 is TGTGCCAGCAGGAAGGACAGGGGGTATGGCTACACCTTC. This translates into CASRKDRGYGYTF.

This clone occurred once. The V call is TRBV5-4, the J call TRBJ2-2, with D uncertain. The CDR3 has 14 residues. CDR1 is SGHNT and CDR2 is YYREEE in the germline V gene (reference sequence). The ends were cut back, 0 bases at V and 4 bases at J, with 7 bases in the middle. CDR3 residues: CASSLAPSTGELFF. DNA of the CDR3: TGTGCCAGCAGCTTGGCGCCTAGCACCGGGGAGCTGTTTTTT.

The chain employs TRBV7-8 and TRBJ2-4; D might be TRBD2 (7 bases). Germline CDR1 is SGHVS and CDR2 is FQNEAQ. The V end was cut by 1 base, the J end by 4 bases, with 29 bases between. The CDR3 has 21 residues. CDR3 coding DNA: TGTGCCAGCAGCTTAGGTCTCCGGCCGTCCGAGGGGGGGCGGGTGAAAAACATTCAGTACTTC. It codes for CASSLGLRPSEGGRVKNIQYF. Combining the CDR3 with reference TRBV7-8 and TRBJ2-4 gives the whole variable domain GAGVSQSPRYKVAKRGQDVALRCDPISGHVSLFWYQQALGQGPEFLTYFQNEAQLDKSGLPSDRFFAERPEGSVSTLKIQRTQQEDSAVYLCASSLGLRPSEGGRVKNIQYFGAGTRLSVL.

The CDR3 here is CASSQDGGIGPQETQYF. The CDR3 bases are TGTGCCAGCAGCCAAGATGGGGGCATAGGGCCCCAAGAGACCCAGTACTTC. V is TRBV4-2 and J is TRBJ2-5; possibly TRBD1 for D (6 bases). This CDR3 is 17 amino acids long. Germline-derived CDR1 and CDR2 are LGHNA and YNFKEQ. V was clipped by 0 bases and J by 1 base, with 15 bases between them.

V and J are TRBV10-3 and TRBJ1-3; no reliable D call. V was clipped by 10 bases and J by 0 bases, with 10 bases between them. The V gene's germline CDR1 is ENHRY and CDR2 SYGVKD. The CDR3 loop spans 13 amino acids. The CDR3 here is CATRRDSGNTIYF. The CDR3 DNA sequence: TGTGCCACCCGACGGGACTCTGGAAACACCATATATTTT.

This clone was recorded once. This chain uses TRBV27 with TRBJ2-2; D may correspond to TRBD1 or TRBD2 (6 bases each). The germline V gene has CDR1 MNHEY and CDR2 SMNVEV (reference sequence). V dropped 3 bases and J dropped 7 bases, with 15 bases sitting between them. This CDR3 has 15 residues. The CDR3 DNA follows: TGTGCCAGCAGTTTTGGGTGGGGGCGGGGCGGGGAGCTGTTTTTT. The encoded protein is CASSFGWGRGGELFF.

A word on this clone: This CDR3 is also generated by other DNA sequences in the sample. The chain combines TRBV7-3 with TRBJ2-5, with TRBD1 matching over 9 bases. J gave up 4 bases and V 3 bases, and 3 bases lay outside the gene matches. Germline lookup yields CDR1 SGHTA and CDR2 FQGTGA. This CDR3 is 14 amino acids long. CDR3 in amino acids: CASSLTGGGETQYF. CDR3 bases: TGTGCCAGCAGCTTGACAGGGGGAGGAGAGACCCAGTACTTC.

The CDR3 coding sequence is TGTGCCAGCAGCCCAACCAGGTCACCGGGTAGCTCCTACAATGAGCAGTTCTTC. Residues: CASSPTRSPGSSYNEQFF. The V call is TRBV7-3, the J call TRBJ2-1; the D is unclear. Germline V gives CDR1 SGHTA, CDR2 FQGTGA. CDR3 size: 18 residues. V lost 5 bases, J lost 0 bases, and 20 bases lay in between. Complete variable domain (other parts from reference TRBV7-3 and TRBJ2-1): GAGVSQTPSNKVTEKGKYVELRCDPISGHTALYWYRQSLGQGPEFLIYFQGTGAADDSGLPNDRFFAVRPEGSVSTLKIQRTERGDSAVYLCASSPTRSPGSSYNEQFFGPGTRLTVL.

This chain connects TRBV7-2 to TRBJ2-3; 9 bases fit TRBD1. Trimming at V came to 6 bases and at J to 6 bases, leaving 4 bases not matched to a gene. Germline CDR1 is SGHTA and CDR2 is FQGNSA. CDR3 length equals 13 residues. DNA for the CDR3: TGTGCCAGCAGTTCTGACAGGGGGGATACGCAGTATTTT. Translated, it gives CASSSDRGDTQYF. The whole variable domain, filled in from reference TRBV7-2 and TRBJ2-3, reads GAGVSQSPSNKVTEKGKDVELRCDPISGHTALYWYRQSLGQGLEFLIYFQGNSAPDKSGLPSDRFSAERTGGSVSTLTIQRTQQEDSAVYLCASSSDRGDTQYFGPGTRLTVL.

The chain uses TRBV6-1 and TRBJ1-1; D ambiguous. The CDR3 extends over 10 amino acids. CDR1 MNHNS and CDR2 SASEGT come from the germline V gene. The CDR3, as DNA: TGTGCTTTGATAGGCACTGAAGCTTTCTTT. Amino acid sequence: CALIGTEAFF.

Of note for this clone: The same CDR3 arises from other DNA sequences in this sample as well. CDR3 DNA: TGCGCCAGCAGCTTGGGTCGGACTAGCGGAACCTACGAGCAGTACTTC. Protein product: CASSLGRTSGTYEQYF. V and J are TRBV5-1 and TRBJ2-7; 10 bases are shared with TRBD2. The CDR3 extends over 16 amino acids. Trimming took 0 bases from V and 2 from J; bases not matched to a gene: 5. CDR1 SGHRS and CDR2 YFSETQ come from the germline V gene.

This clone was seen a single time. The chain recombines TRBV7-3 with TRBJ2-2; D uncertain. Trimming cost V 2 bases and J 8 bases, with 9 bases left between them. The length of the CDR3 is 13 residues. Germline V gene data show CDR1 as SGHTA and CDR2 as FQGTGA. The CDR3 protein is CASSLLGSGELFF. The CDR3 DNA sequence: TGTGCCAGCAGCTTATTAGGAAGTGGGGAGCTGTTTTTT.

The V call is TRBV5-1, the J call TRBJ2-3; the D call may be TRBD1 or TRBD2 (6 bases each). CDR3 length: 16 amino acids. V shed 2 bases and J shed 0 bases, with 13 bases lying between them. CDR1 and CDR2 from the germline V gene are SGHRS and YFSETQ. Written as DNA, the CDR3 is TGCGCCAGCAGCTTAACTCTCGGGGGCAGCACAGATACGCAGTATTTT. Residues: CASSLTLGGSTDTQYF.